Listed below are T cell receptor beta chains from one sample, sequenced in a study of cytomegalovirus exposure and HLA in healthy donors. The repertoire was sequenced with immunoSEQ multiplex PCR; TCRdb's copy has only in-frame clones and lacks some. The repertoire holds approximately 270,000 clones, with nearly 90% as singletons. The sequencing sample was made of PBMCs. These receptors were obtained from a woman under 30 in good health and CMV-seronegative. Each CDR3 is given with its conserved first and last residue. Fields, in order: clone size, J gene, V gene, D gene, CDR3 protein, CDR3 DNA. A D gene is named only where the DNA matches it firmly. The listing skips clone size in some rows; elsewhere it reads once, few, many or a size class.

size: NA; J: TRBJ1-2; V: TRBV2; D: TRBD1; CDR3: CASNKDRANYGYTF; DNA: TGTGCCAGCAATAAGGACAGGGCAAACTATGGCTACACCTTC
size: once; J: TRBJ2-1; V: TRBV2; D: NA; CDR3: CASSYRVGEQFF; DNA: TGTGCCAGCAGTTACAGGGTTGGGGAGCAGTTCTTC
size: NA; J: TRBJ2-1; V: TRBV2; D: TRBD1; CDR3: CATPGTGANNEQFF; DNA: TGTGCCACCCCCGGGACAGGGGCTAACAATGAGCAGTTCTTC
size: NA; J: TRBJ1-1; V: TRBV6-1; D: NA; CDR3: CASRRRGPENTEAFF; DNA: TGTGCCAGCAGGCGGCGGGGGCCTGAGAACACTGAAGCTTTCTTT
size: NA; J: TRBJ2-6; V: TRBV19; D: NA; CDR3: CASSMEGSGIGGANVLTF; DNA: TGTGCCAGTAGTATGGAGGGGTCGGGGATCGGTGGGGCCAACGTCCTGACTTTC
size: NA; J: TRBJ2-2; V: TRBV7-9; D: NA; CDR3: CASSFPLSRGTGELFF; DNA: TGTGCCAGCAGCTTCCCCCTTTCCCGGGGAACCGGGGAGCTGTTTTTT
size: NA; J: TRBJ1-3; V: TRBV5-1; D: NA; CDR3: CASSLESQSGNTIYF; DNA: TGCGCCAGCAGCTTGGAATCCCAGTCTGGAAACACCATATATTTT
size: NA; J: TRBJ2-1; V: TRBV5-1; D: NA; CDR3: CASSFREVGNEQFF; DNA: TGCGCCAGCAGCTTTAGAGAGGTCGGGAATGAGCAGTTCTTC
size: NA; J: TRBJ1-2; V: TRBV27; D: TRBD1; CDR3: CASSLRQGAPSLNYGYTF; DNA: TGTGCCAGCAGTTTGAGACAGGGGGCGCCGTCTTTAAACTATGGCTACACCTTC
size: few; J: TRBJ2-3; V: TRBV16; D: NA; CDR3: CASSQYPGTDTQYF; DNA: TGTGCCAGCAGCCAATATCCGGGTACAGATACGCAGTATTTT
size: NA; J: TRBJ2-2; V: TRBV7-3; D: NA; CDR3: CASSPPGLNTGELFF; DNA: TGTGCCAGCAGCCCTCCGGGACTGAACACCGGGGAGCTGTTTTTT
size: NA; J: TRBJ2-7; V: TRBV11-1; D: NA; CDR3: CASSLVSGPYEQYF; DNA: TGTGCCAGCAGCTTAGTGTCAGGGCCCTACGAGCAGTACTTC
size: NA; J: TRBJ2-7; V: TRBV13; D: NA; CDR3: CASSVQGGFFEQYF; DNA: TGTGCCAGCAGCGTACAGGGGGGGTTTTTTGAGCAGTACTTC
size: NA; J: TRBJ1-6; V: TRBV2; D: NA; CDR3: CASRSGGGRRDNSPLHF; DNA: TGTGCCAGCAGAAGCGGGGGCGGAAGAAGGGATAATTCACCCCTCCACTTT
size: NA; J: TRBJ1-1; V: TRBV11-2; D: NA; CDR3: CASSLVRWAEAFF; DNA: TGTGCCAGCAGCTTAGTGCGGTGGGCTGAAGCTTTCTTT
size: NA; J: TRBJ1-2; V: TRBV5-5; D: TRBD1; CDR3: CASSLNRGLNYGYTF; DNA: TGTGCCAGCAGCTTGAACAGGGGACTTAACTATGGCTACACCTTC
size: NA; J: TRBJ2-1; V: TRBV6-5; D: NA; CDR3: CASSYSEGWYEQFF; DNA: TGTGCCAGCAGTTACTCGGAGGGTTGGTATGAGCAGTTCTTC
size: NA; J: TRBJ2-2; V: TRBV5-1; D: NA; CDR3: CASGDRFTGELFF; DNA: TGCGCCAGCGGAGACAGGTTTACCGGGGAGCTGTTTTTT
size: once; J: TRBJ1-5; V: TRBV4-1; D: NA; CDR3: CASSQELGVYQPQHF; DNA: TGCGCCAGCAGCCAAGAGCTCGGGGTGTATCAGCCCCAGCATTTT
size: NA; J: TRBJ2-3; V: TRBV19; D: NA; CDR3: CASSNIEGVTDTQYF; DNA: TGTGCCAGTAGTAATATTGAGGGTGTCACAGATACGCAGTATTTT
size: NA; J: TRBJ1-1; V: TRBV19; D: NA; CDR3: CASSWTEGNTEAFF; DNA: TGTGCCAGTAGCTGGACAGAGGGGAACACTGAAGCTTTCTTT
size: NA; J: TRBJ2-3; V: TRBV5-4; D: NA; CDR3: CAIDTSPINPDTQYF; DNA: TGTGCCATCGACACTAGCCCTATTAATCCAGATACGCAGTATTTT
size: NA; J: TRBJ1-1; V: TRBV28; D: TRBD1; CDR3: CASSTQGQGGEAFF; DNA: TGTGCCAGCAGTACCCAGGGACAGGGCGGTGAAGCTTTCTTT
size: NA; J: TRBJ1-2; V: TRBV28; D: TRBD1; CDR3: CASRSQGAGGYTF; DNA: TGTGCCAGCAGGTCACAGGGGGCCGGTGGCTACACCTTC
size: NA; J: TRBJ1-2; V: TRBV7-9; D: NA; CDR3: CASSSLRGVYTF; DNA: TGTGCCAGCAGCTCTCTAAGGGGTGTCTACACCTTC
size: NA; J: TRBJ1-1; V: TRBV4-1; D: TRBD1; CDR3: CASSQERQGDIWDTEAFF; DNA: TGCGCCAGCAGCCAAGAGAGACAGGGGGATATTTGGGACACTGAAGCTTTCTTT
size: once; J: TRBJ2-3; V: TRBV6-6; D: NA; CDR3: CAATTGQAVTDTQYF; DNA: TGTGCCGCCACCACAGGGCAGGCCGTCACAGATACGCAGTATTTT
size: NA; J: TRBJ2-7; V: TRBV20-1; D: TRBD1; CDR3: CSAQDRDEQYF; DNA: TGCAGTGCCCAAGACAGGGACGAGCAGTACTTC
size: NA; J: TRBJ2-7; V: TRBV11-2; D: TRBD1; CDR3: CASSLGTGEIYEQYF; DNA: TGTGCCAGCAGCTTAGGAACAGGGGAGATCTACGAGCAGTACTTC
size: NA; J: TRBJ2-2; V: TRBV29-1; D: TRBD2; CDR3: CSVGTSGGVTGELFF; DNA: TGCAGCGTTGGGACTAGCGGGGGGGTAACCGGGGAGCTGTTTTTT
size: once; J: TRBJ1-3; V: TRBV28; D: NA; CDR3: CASTPGDNSGNTIYF; DNA: TGTGCCAGCACCCCTGGGGACAACTCTGGAAACACCATATATTTT
size: NA; J: TRBJ1-2; V: TRBV5-6; D: NA; CDR3: CASSAQTVGYGYTF; DNA: TGTGCCAGCAGTGCGCAAACGGTTGGCTATGGCTACACCTTC
size: NA; J: TRBJ1-5; V: TRBV2; D: TRBD1; CDR3: CASRDSGQPQHF; DNA: TGTGCCAGCCGGGACAGCGGTCAGCCCCAGCATTTT
size: once; J: TRBJ2-5; V: TRBV6-1; D: TRBD1; CDR3: CASSLTGTAETQYF; DNA: TGTGCCAGCAGTTTAACCGGGACAGCAGAGACCCAGTACTTC
size: NA; J: TRBJ2-3; V: TRBV15; D: TRBD2; CDR3: CATSPRLAGSTDTQYF; DNA: TGTGCCACCAGCCCCCGACTAGCGGGGAGCACAGATACGCAGTATTTT
size: NA; J: TRBJ2-7; V: TRBV7-2; D: TRBD2; CDR3: CASSPLAGTPYEQYF; DNA: TGTGCCAGCAGCCCTCTAGCGGGGACCCCCTACGAGCAGTACTTC
size: NA; J: TRBJ1-2; V: TRBV28; D: NA; CDR3: CASSSFYGYTF; DNA: TGTGCCAGCAGTTCTTTCTATGGCTACACCTTC
size: NA; J: TRBJ2-1; V: TRBV4-3; D: TRBD1; CDR3: CASSQATGTGFNNEQFF; DNA: TGCGCCAGCAGCCAGGCGACCGGGACAGGGTTCAACAATGAGCAGTTCTTC
size: once; J: TRBJ1-2; V: TRBV19; D: TRBD1; CDR3: CASSIDRAGRSYTF; DNA: TGTGCCAGTAGTATTGACAGGGCCGGCAGGAGCTACACCTTC
size: NA; J: TRBJ2-3; V: TRBV4-1; D: TRBD1; CDR3: CASSQGQGSTDTQYF; DNA: TGCGCCAGCAGCCAAGGACAGGGCAGCACAGATACGCAGTATTTT
size: NA; J: TRBJ2-7; V: TRBV9; D: TRBD1; CDR3: CASSGDRDEQYF; DNA: TGTGCCAGCAGCGGAGACAGGGACGAGCAGTACTTC
size: NA; J: TRBJ2-1; V: TRBV7-2; D: TRBD2; CDR3: CASRGLADNEQFF; DNA: TGTGCCAGCAGAGGACTAGCGGACAATGAGCAGTTCTTC
size: once; J: TRBJ2-5; V: TRBV10-1; D: TRBD1; CDR3: CASSKGQGRQETQYF; DNA: TGCGCCAGCAGCAAGGGACAGGGACGCCAAGAGACCCAGTACTTC
size: NA; J: TRBJ1-1; V: TRBV5-8; D: TRBD1; CDR3: CASSVPGQSYMNTEAFF; DNA: TGTGCCAGCAGCGTACCGGGACAGAGCTACATGAACACTGAAGCTTTCTTT
size: NA; J: TRBJ2-3; V: TRBV7-9; D: NA; CDR3: CASSARIRDNPSTDTQYF; DNA: TGTGCCAGCAGCGCACGGATCCGGGACAACCCTAGCACAGATACGCAGTATTTT